The 22 T cell receptor beta chains below were found in one sample sequenced in a study of T cell responses to AZD1222 COVID-19 vaccine. Measured with immunoSEQ multiplex PCR; TCRdb has only the in-frame clones, and not every one. The top ten clones hold less than 4% of a sample with over 100,000 clones, 86% of them seen once. Specimen: peripheral blood, collected 28 days after the second dose of the MenACWY control vaccine. These receptors were obtained from an adult who received the MenACWY meningococcal vaccine as a control.

This clone has just one count. The gene calls are TRBV7-3 and TRBJ1-2; TRBD1 is a possible D gene (6 bases). The CDR3 totals 15 residues. Trimming shortened V by 1 base and J by 4 bases, and 13 bases separated the two germline ends. From germline, CDR1 is SGHTA and CDR2 FQGTGA. In DNA form, the CDR3 reads TGTGCCAGCAGCTTAAAGGCGGGGACAAGCTATGGCTACACCTTC. This gives the protein CASSLKAGTSYGYTF.

The chain has TRBV28 and TRBJ1-6, with D possibly being TRBD1 (5 bases). The CDR3 covers 14 residues. Germline loops: CDR1 MDHEN, CDR2 SYDVKM. Trimming left V 8 bases short and J 7 bases short, with 15 bases between. CDR3 in DNA: TGTGCCAGCCGAATCGGGGGGTCGAATTCACCCCTCCACTTT. The encoded protein is CASRIGGSNSPLHF.

This chain uses TRBV19 with TRBJ2-1; 8 nucleotides align to TRBD1. Germline values: CDR1 LNHDA, CDR2 SQIVND (reference sequence). This CDR3 has 12 amino acids. J was trimmed by 11 bases and V by 3 bases; bases with no gene match: 3. CDR3: CASSIRTGKQFF. CDR3 nucleotides: TGTGCCAGTAGTATCCGGACAGGGAAGCAGTTCTTC.

The chain couples TRBV6-5 to TRBJ1-1; D gene uncertain. CDR1 and CDR2 (germline): MNHEY, SVGAGI. Trimming stripped 6 bases from V and 1 base from J, with 3 bases between. CDR3 length equals 11 residues. The CDR3 region has the DNA TGTGCCAGCAGGTGGAACACTGAAGCTTTCTTT. Protein: CASRWNTEAFF.

CDR3 residues: CASSGAAPDYGYTF. For the CDR3, the DNA is TGTGCCAGCAGTGGGGCAGCCCCTGACTATGGCTACACCTTC. The V and J genes are TRBV7-9 and TRBJ1-2, with a possible D match to TRBD1 (5 bases). Trimming took 6 bases from V and 3 from J, leaving 14 bases between them. Per germline, CDR1 SEHNR and CDR2 FQNEAQ (reference sequence). This CDR3 is 14 amino acids long.

The rearrangement uses TRBV7-6 and TRBJ2-2, with 8 bases matching TRBD1. CDR3 length equals 14 residues. Germline V gene data show CDR1 as SGHVS and CDR2 as FNYEAQ. The V segment lost 5 bases and the J segment 7 bases; nucleotides outside the gene matches: 6. CDR3 nucleotides: TGTGCCAGCAGCCGACCAGGGGGCAGCGGGGAGCTGTTTTTT. Translated: CASSRPGGSGELFF.

The chain has TRBV7-2 and TRBJ1-1, with 12 bases that match TRBD1. The CDR3 has 17 residues. The trim removed 5 bases at V and 1 base at J, leaving 8 bases unmatched. Germline V gene data show CDR1 as SGHTA and CDR2 as FQGNSA. CDR3 coding DNA: TGTGCCAGCAGCGCGGGGGACAGGGGGCGAAGGAACACTGAAGCTTTCTTT. Encoded protein: CASSAGDRGRRNTEAFF.

The chain carries TRBV28 and TRBJ1-6, with 8 bases lining up with TRBD1. The CDR3 spans 15 residues. The germline V gene encodes CDR1 MDHEN and CDR2 SYDVKM. V lost 2 bases and J lost 9; bases outside the gene matches: 6. The CDR3 loop reads CASSLGPTGGSPLHF. The CDR3 nucleotides are TGTGCCAGCAGTTTAGGCCCTACAGGGGGTTCACCCCTCCACTTT.

The gene calls are TRBV3-1 (or the pseudogene TRBV3-2) and TRBJ1-4; D remains ambiguous. CDR1 and CDR2 from the germline V gene are LGHDT and YNNKEL (reference sequence). The CDR3 runs 14 residues. V was clipped by 1 base and J by 7 bases, with 10 bases between them. The CDR3 is CASSQGPLSEKLFF. CDR3 DNA sequence: TGTGCCAGCAGCCAAGGCCCGCTATCTGAAAAACTGTTTTTT.

The chain combines TRBV5-1 with TRBJ1-1; D perhaps matches TRBD1 (6 bases). Germline V lookup: CDR1 SGHRS, CDR2 YFSETQ. The length of the CDR3 is 15 residues. The ends were cut back, 1 base at V and 2 bases at J, with 12 bases in the middle. Written as DNA, the CDR3 is TGCGCCAGCAGCTTGCCAGGGGTTGGAAACACTGAAGCTTTCTTT. This encodes CASSLPGVGNTEAFF.

The CDR3 loop is CASSQGFSSSYEQYF. CDR3 coding DNA: TGCGCCAGCAGCCAAGGTTTCAGTAGCTCCTACGAGCAGTACTTC. The chain uses TRBV4-3 and TRBJ2-7, with D hard to call. Deletions cut 1 base from V and 0 bases from J, with 10 bases between. This CDR3 region has 15 residues. The germline V gene encodes CDR1 LGHNA and CDR2 YSLEER.

The V gene is TRBV2, the J gene TRBJ1-4; D unresolved. The germline V gene encodes CDR1 SNHLY and CDR2 FYNNEI. The V and J ends lost 6 bases and 4 bases respectively, with 9 bases between them. The CDR3 runs 13 residues. Here the CDR3 reads CASRNGLNEKLFF. The CDR3 DNA is TGTGCCAGCAGGAATGGGCTTAATGAAAAACTGTTTTTT.

CDR3 protein: CASSPAYRTDEQFF. The CDR3, as DNA: TGTGCCAGCAGTCCGGCGTACCGCACCGATGAGCAGTTCTTC. This chain connects TRBV6-2 or TRBV6-3 to TRBJ2-1, with D uncertain. The germline V and J ends were trimmed by 5 bases and 8 bases, with 16 bases remaining between them. Per the germline V gene, CDR1 is MNHEY and CDR2 is SVGEGT. The CDR3 covers 14 residues.

The chain carries TRBV6-5 and TRBJ2-5, with TRBD2 identical over 7 bases. The CDR3 loop spans 13 amino acids. Germline V gene data show CDR1 as MNHEY and CDR2 as SVGAGI. J lost 9 bases, V lost 7 bases, and 11 bases had no gene match. CDR3: CASMAGGFRAQYF. DNA of the CDR3: TGTGCCAGCATGGCCGGGGGGTTCAGGGCCCAGTACTTC.

The chain employs TRBV18 and TRBJ2-2; TRBD1 matches 9 bases. The CDR3 is made up of 17 amino acids. The germline CDR1 and CDR2 sequences are KGHSH and LQKENI. V lost 3 bases and J lost 6; bases outside the gene matches: 11. The CDR3 protein is CASSPMNSGTGSGELFF. In DNA form, the CDR3 reads TGTGCCAGCTCACCGATGAACTCCGGGACAGGGTCCGGGGAGCTGTTTTTT.

This sequence joins TRBV2 and TRBJ1-1; D might be TRBD1 (5 bases). Germline CDR1 is SNHLY and CDR2 is FYNNEI. The CDR3 sequence is 13 residues long. The V end was cut by 4 bases, the J end by 5 bases, with 11 bases between. DNA for the CDR3: TGTGCCAGCAGTGCCGGGTGGGGGACTGAAGCTTTCTTT. Translating gives CASSAGWGTEAFF.

In its sample, this clone was seen once. J is TRBJ1-4 and V is TRBV11-3; TRBD1 aligns across 9 bases. Germline V CDR1 and CDR2: SGHNT, YENEEA. This CDR3 region has 17 residues. Trimming cost V 0 bases and J 8 bases; bases outside gene matches: 10. The CDR3 DNA sequence: TGTGCCAGCAGCTTAGATCGGCGGGACAGGGTAAGCGAAAAACTGTTTTTT. Residues: CASSLDRRDRVSEKLFF.

The table lists this clone with a few counts. The V gene is TRBV2, the J gene TRBJ1-3; 7 nucleotides align to TRBD1. The V and J ends lost 5 bases and 0 bases, in that order; junction bases with no gene match: 1. In germline, CDR1 is SNHLY, CDR2 FYNNEI. This CDR3 has 14 residues. CDR3 amino acids: CASSRDSSGNTIYF. The CDR3 DNA follows: TGTGCCAGCAGTCGGGACAGCTCTGGAAACACCATATATTTT. Together with reference TRBV2 and TRBJ1-3, the CDR3 gives the full variable domain: EPEVTQTPSHQVTQMGQEVILRCVPISNHLYFYWYRQILGQKVEFLVSFYNNEISEKSEIFDDQFSVERPDGSNFTLKIRSTKLEDSAMYFCASSRDSSGNTIYFGEGSWLTVV.

The DNA for the CDR3 is TGTGCCACCAGCAGCCGACAACCCGTCCTGAGGACCGGGGAGCTGTTTTTT. Its protein is CATSSRQPVLRTGELFF. The rearrangement links TRBV15 to TRBJ2-2; D is undetermined. V lost 3 bases, J lost 5 bases, and 19 bases lay in between. CDR1 and CDR2 from the germline V gene are LNHNV and YYDKDF (reference sequence). The CDR3 is 17 amino acids.

V and J are TRBV27 and TRBJ2-7; 9 bases match TRBD1. Looked up from germline, CDR1 is MNHEY and CDR2 is SMNVEV (reference sequence). Trimming at V came to 8 bases and at J to 4 bases, leaving 9 bases not matched to a gene. The CDR3 spans 14 residues. The CDR3 DNA reads TGTGCCAGCGCAGACAGGGGGGCTGGGTACGAGCAGTACTTC. Its protein product is CASADRGAGYEQYF.

V gene TRBV9 combines with J gene TRBJ1-6; D perhaps matches TRBD1 (5 bases). CDR1 is SGDLS, CDR2 YYNGEE, per germline. V gave up 0 bases and J gave up 14 bases, with 12 bases separating them. This CDR3 has 13 residues. CDR3: CASSVEGARALHF. In nucleotides, the CDR3 is TGTGCCAGCAGCGTAGAAGGGGCCCGTGCCCTCCACTTT.

This chain uses TRBV18 with TRBJ2-5; D may be TRBD1 or TRBD2 (5 bases each). Germline CDR1 and CDR2: KGHSH and LQKENI. V shed 3 bases and J shed 5 bases, with 19 bases lying between them. The CDR3 has 16 residues. CDR3 loop: CASSPAGVGAHETQYF. Written as DNA, the CDR3 is TGTGCCAGCTCACCGGCCGGCGTCGGGGCTCACGAGACCCAGTACTTC.